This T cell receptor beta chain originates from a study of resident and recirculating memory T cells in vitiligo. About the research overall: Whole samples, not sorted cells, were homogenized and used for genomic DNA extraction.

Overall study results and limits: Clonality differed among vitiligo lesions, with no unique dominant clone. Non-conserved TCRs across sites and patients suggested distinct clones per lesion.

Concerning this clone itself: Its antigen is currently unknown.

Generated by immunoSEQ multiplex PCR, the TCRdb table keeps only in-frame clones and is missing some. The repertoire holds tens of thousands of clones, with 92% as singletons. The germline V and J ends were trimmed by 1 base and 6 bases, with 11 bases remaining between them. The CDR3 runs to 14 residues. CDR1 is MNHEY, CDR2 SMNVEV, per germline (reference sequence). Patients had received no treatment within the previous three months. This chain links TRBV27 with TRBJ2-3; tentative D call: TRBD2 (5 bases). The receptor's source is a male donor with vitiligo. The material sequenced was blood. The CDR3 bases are TGTGCCAGCAGTTTATTTCGGGGATCGGATACGCAGTATTTT. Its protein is CASSLFRGSDTQYF.